The following is a TCR beta chain sequence with its context. Trimming removed 7 bases at V and 4 bases at J, with 18 bases between. The CDR3 loop spans 14 amino acids. Germline V CDR1 and CDR2: SGHRS, YFSETQ. The sample originates from a study of OX40 agonist ivuxolimab in advanced cancers. TCRdb's table, derived via immunoSEQ multiplex PCR, lists solely in-frame clones and lacks some. The sample has fewer than 35,000 clones; roughly 71% are singletons. The source is an adult with an advanced solid tumor such as melanoma, head and neck, liver or kidney cancer. The V call is TRBV5-1, the J call TRBJ2-7, with unresolved D. The sequences come from CD4+ or CD8+ T cells sorted from blood, collected in a trial of the OX40 agonist ivuxolimab. The CDR3 region is CASSKESGFYEQYF. As DNA, the CDR3 is TGCGCCAGCTCGAAGGAGTCAGGCTTTTACGAGCAGTACTTC. Supplemented by reference TRBV5-1 and TRBJ2-7, the full variable domain reads KAGVTQTPRYLIKTRGQQVTLSCSPISGHRSVSWYQQTPGQGLQFLFEYFSETQRNKGNFPGRFSGRQFSNSRSEMNVSTLELGDSALYLCASSKESGFYEQYFGPGTRLTVT.